This T cell receptor (beta chain) was obtained from a study of cytomegalovirus exposure and HLA in healthy donors. Study information: The early release's HLA-typed donors yielded roughly 85 million unique TCRs. Around 83% of roughly 430 genotyped donors fell in the Caucasian-associated ancestry cluster.

On this clone: What it recognizes is unknown.

Study-wide points: The classifier reportedly diagnosed cytomegalovirus status with high sensitivity and specificity.

Use of 60 Vbeta and 13 Jbeta primers characterized the PCR. Measured with immunoSEQ multiplex PCR; TCRdb has only the in-frame clones, and not every one. The sample has approximately 160,000 clones, around 80% seen once; the top ten hold more than 1.2%. The sequence was obtained from a man younger than 35 in good health and CMV-seronegative. Sequencing was carried out using PBMCs.

The CDR3 sequence is CASSPQGSNEKLFF. In DNA, the CDR3 is TGTGCCAGCAGTCCCCAGGGCAGTAATGAAAAACTGTTTTTT. This rearrangement joins TRBV2 to TRBJ1-4; a weak D match, TRBD1 (5 bases). Germline V gives CDR1 SNHLY, CDR2 FYNNEI. V lost 5 bases, J lost 4 bases, and 11 bases lay in between. This CDR3 has 14 amino acids.